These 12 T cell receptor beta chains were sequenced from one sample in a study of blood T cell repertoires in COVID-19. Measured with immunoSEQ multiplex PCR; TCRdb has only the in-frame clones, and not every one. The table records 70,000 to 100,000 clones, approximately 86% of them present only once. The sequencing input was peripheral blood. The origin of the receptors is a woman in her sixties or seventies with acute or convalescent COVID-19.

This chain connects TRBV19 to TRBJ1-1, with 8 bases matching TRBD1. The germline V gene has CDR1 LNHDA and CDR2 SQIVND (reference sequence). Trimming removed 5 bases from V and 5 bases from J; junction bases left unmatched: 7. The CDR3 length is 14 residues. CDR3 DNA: TGTGCCAGTAGTCGACAGGGGTCGGATACTGAAGCTTTCTTT. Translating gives CASSRQGSDTEAFF.

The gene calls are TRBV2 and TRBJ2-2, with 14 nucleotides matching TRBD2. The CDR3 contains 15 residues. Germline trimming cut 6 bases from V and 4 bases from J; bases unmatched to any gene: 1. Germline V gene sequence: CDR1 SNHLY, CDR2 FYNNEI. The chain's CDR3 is CASRGTSGSTGELFF. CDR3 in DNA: TGTGCCAGCAGGGGGACTAGCGGGAGCACCGGGGAGCTGTTTTTT.

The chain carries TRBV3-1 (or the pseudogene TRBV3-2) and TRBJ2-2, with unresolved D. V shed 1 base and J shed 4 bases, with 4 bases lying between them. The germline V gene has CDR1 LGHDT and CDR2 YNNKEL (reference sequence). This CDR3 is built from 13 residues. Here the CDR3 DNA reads TGTGCCAGCAGCCAAGGTCGCACCGGGGAGCTGTTTTTT. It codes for CASSQGRTGELFF.

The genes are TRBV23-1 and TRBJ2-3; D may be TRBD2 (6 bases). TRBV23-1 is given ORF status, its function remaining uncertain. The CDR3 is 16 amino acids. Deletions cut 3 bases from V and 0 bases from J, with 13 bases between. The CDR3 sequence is CASSQEAGISTDTQYF. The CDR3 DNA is TGCGCCAGCAGTCAGGAGGCGGGAATTAGCACAGATACGCAGTATTTT.

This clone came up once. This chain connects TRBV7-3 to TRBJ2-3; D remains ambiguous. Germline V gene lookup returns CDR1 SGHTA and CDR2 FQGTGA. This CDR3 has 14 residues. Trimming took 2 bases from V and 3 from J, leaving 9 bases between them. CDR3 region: CASSLSLETDTQYF. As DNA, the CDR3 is TGTGCCAGCAGCTTATCTCTGGAGACAGATACGCAGTATTTT.

CDR3 sequence reads: CASSLGGTGLAGGNEQFF. The CDR3 bases are TGTGCCAGCAGCTTAGGCGGAACGGGACTAGCGGGAGGTAATGAGCAGTTCTTC. This chain joins TRBV7-6 and TRBJ2-1; 15 nucleotides line up with TRBD2. In germline, CDR1 is SGHVS, CDR2 FNYEAQ. This CDR3 is built from 18 residues. The V gene end was trimmed by 1 base and the J gene end by 7 bases; junction bases not matched to a gene: 8.

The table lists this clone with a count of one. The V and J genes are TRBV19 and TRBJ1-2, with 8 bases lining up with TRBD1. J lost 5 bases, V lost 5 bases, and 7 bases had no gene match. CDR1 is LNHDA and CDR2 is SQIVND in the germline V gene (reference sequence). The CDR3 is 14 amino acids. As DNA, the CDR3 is TGTGCCAGTAGTGCCATCGACAGGGGTTATGGCTACACCTTC. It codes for CASSAIDRGYGYTF.

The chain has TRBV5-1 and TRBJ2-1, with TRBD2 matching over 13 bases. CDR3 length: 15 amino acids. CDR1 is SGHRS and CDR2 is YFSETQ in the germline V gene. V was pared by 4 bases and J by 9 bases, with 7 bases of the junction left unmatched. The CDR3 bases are TGCGCCAGCAGCGACACTAGCGGGAGGGCCTCTGAGCAGTTCTTC. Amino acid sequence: CASSDTSGRASEQFF. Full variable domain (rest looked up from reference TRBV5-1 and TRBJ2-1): KAGVTQTPRYLIKTRGQQVTLSCSPISGHRSVSWYQQTPGQGLQFLFEYFSETQRNKGNFPGRFSGRQFSNSRSEMNVSTLELGDSALYLCASSDTSGRASEQFFGPGTRLTVL.

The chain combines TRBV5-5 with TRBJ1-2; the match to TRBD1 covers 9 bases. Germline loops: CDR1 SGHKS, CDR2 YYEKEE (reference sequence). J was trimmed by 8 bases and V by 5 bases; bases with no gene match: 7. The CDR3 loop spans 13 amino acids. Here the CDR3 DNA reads TGTGCCAGCAGACCGGACAGGGGAGACGGCTACACCTTC. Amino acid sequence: CASRPDRGDGYTF.

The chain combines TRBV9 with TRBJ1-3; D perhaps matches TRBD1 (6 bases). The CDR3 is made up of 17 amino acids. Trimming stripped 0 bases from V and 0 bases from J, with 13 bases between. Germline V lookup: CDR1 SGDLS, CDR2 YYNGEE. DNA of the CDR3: TGTGCCAGCAGCGTAGAAGGGACATGGAACTCTGGAAACACCATATATTTT. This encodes CASSVEGTWNSGNTIYF. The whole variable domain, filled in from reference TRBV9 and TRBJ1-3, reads DSGVTQTPKHLITATGQRVTLRCSPRSGDLSVYWYQQSLDQGLQFLIQYYNGEERAKGNILERFSAQQFPDLHSELNLSSLELGDSALYFCASSVEGTWNSGNTIYFGEGSWLTVV.

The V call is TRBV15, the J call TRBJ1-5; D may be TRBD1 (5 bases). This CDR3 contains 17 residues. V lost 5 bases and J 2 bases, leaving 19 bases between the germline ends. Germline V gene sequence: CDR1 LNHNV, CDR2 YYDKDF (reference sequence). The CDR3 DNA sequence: TGTGCCACCAGCCTTTTGGGGGGTGGTCGGGGCAATCAGCCCCAGCATTTT. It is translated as CATSLLGGGRGNQPQHF. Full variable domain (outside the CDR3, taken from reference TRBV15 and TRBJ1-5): DAMVIQNPRYQVTQFGKPVTLSCSQTLNHNVMYWYQQKSSQAPKLLFHYYDKDFNNEADTPDNFQSRRPNTSFCFLDIRSPGLGDTAMYLCATSLLGGGRGNQPQHFGDGTRLSIL.

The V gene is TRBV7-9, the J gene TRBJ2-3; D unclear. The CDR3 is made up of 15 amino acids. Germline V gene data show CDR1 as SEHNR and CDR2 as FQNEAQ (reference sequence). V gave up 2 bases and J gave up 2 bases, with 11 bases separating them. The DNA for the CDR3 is TGTGCCAGCAGCTTACTGGCGGAGTTCACAGATACGCAGTATTTT. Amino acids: CASSLLAEFTDTQYF.